A single sample gave rise to the 10 T cell receptor beta chains below, sequenced in a study of T cell responses to AZD1222 COVID-19 vaccine. Libraries were prepared by immunoSEQ multiplex PCR; TCRdb keeps only in-frame clonotypes and omits some of them. The sample holds under 85,000 clones, 88% seen once. Sequencing used peripheral blood, obtained on day 0 of MenACWY control vaccination. The receptors were sampled from an adult in good health.

The rearrangement joins TRBV7-9 to TRBJ1-5, with D possibly matching TRBD1 (6 bases). The CDR3 sequence is 15 residues long. The germline V gene has CDR1 SEHNR and CDR2 FQNEAQ (reference sequence). The V and J ends lost 5 bases and 3 bases respectively, with 14 bases between them. CDR3 loop: CASSGQGRPNQPQHF. The DNA of the CDR3 is TGTGCCAGCAGCGGCCAGGGGAGGCCCAATCAGCCCCAGCATTTT.

The CDR3 loop is CASSQTEVNTEAFF. The CDR3 bases are TGTGCCAGCAGCCAAACGGAGGTGAACACTGAAGCTTTCTTT. V is TRBV4-2 and J is TRBJ1-1; no definite D call. V lost 2 bases and J 0 bases, leaving 7 bases between the germline ends. Germline CDR1 and CDR2: LGHNA and YNFKEQ. There are 14 residues in the CDR3.

The chain links TRBV27 to TRBJ2-7; TRBD1 might be the D (6 bases). The CDR3 loop spans 14 amino acids. From germline, CDR1 is MNHEY and CDR2 SMNVEV (reference sequence). V was trimmed by 3 bases and J by 4 bases, leaving 13 bases between them. The DNA for the CDR3 is TGTGCCAGCAGTTTGGCTGTGAGGGGGTACGAGCAGTACTTC. It codes for CASSLAVRGYEQYF.

This clone came up once. The chain uses TRBV27 and TRBJ1-1; TRBD1 matches 8 bases. CDR3 length: 16 amino acids. Germline loops: CDR1 MNHEY, CDR2 SMNVEV (reference sequence). V lost 6 bases and J lost 0; bases outside the gene matches: 9. The DNA for the CDR3 is TGTGCCAGCAGACCTTTACTGACAGGGGTGAACACTGAAGCTTTCTTT. It specifies CASRPLLTGVNTEAFF.

The rearrangement links TRBV29-1 to TRBJ1-1, with 7 bases that match TRBD1. CDR1 and CDR2 (germline): SQVTM, ANQGSEA. V lost 7 bases and J lost 4; bases outside the gene matches: 6. This CDR3 comprises 12 residues. The CDR3 region is CSGVRGFTEAFF. CDR3 nucleotide sequence: TGCAGCGGTGTCAGGGGGTTCACTGAAGCTTTCTTT.

This clone is a singleton in its sample. This sequence joins TRBV7-9 and TRBJ1-1; no clear D. V shed 1 base and J shed 3 bases, with 9 bases lying between them. Looked up from germline, CDR1 is SEHNR and CDR2 is FQNEAQ (reference sequence). CDR3 size: 14 residues. CDR3 DNA: TGTGCCAGCAGCTTAGAACCGATGGACACTGAAGCTTTCTTT. Its translation is CASSLEPMDTEAFF.

The chain employs TRBV28 and TRBJ2-5; 9 nucleotides align to TRBD2. Unmatched junction bases numbered 14, after V lost 7 bases and J lost 5 bases. The germline gives CDR1 MDHEN, CDR2 SYDVKM. CDR3 length: 16 amino acids. Here the CDR3 DNA reads TGTGCCAGCACTCCCGCTGGCGGGGGGGCGCGGGAGACCCAGTACTTC. Protein: CASTPAGGGARETQYF.

This clone was seen only a few times. The chain uses TRBV6-6 and TRBJ1-5; D gene uncertain. The CDR3 has 10 residues. Trimming took 7 bases from V and 4 from J, leaving 2 bases between them. Looked up from germline, CDR1 is MNHNY and CDR2 is SVGAGI (reference sequence). Written as DNA, the CDR3 is TGTGCCAGCAATAATCAGCCCCAGCATTTT. Its translation: CASNNQPQHF.

The V gene is TRBV3-1 (or the pseudogene TRBV3-2), the J gene TRBJ1-1; 8 positions agree with TRBD1. Germline-derived CDR1 and CDR2 are LGHDT and YNNKEL (reference sequence). This CDR3 contains 15 residues. Losses at the gene ends were 1 base for V and 4 bases for J; bases not matched to a gene: 5. The CDR3 sequence: CASSQVNRGVTEAFF. Here the CDR3 DNA reads TGTGCCAGCAGCCAAGTGAACAGGGGGGTCACTGAAGCTTTCTTT.

The chain combines TRBV7-6 with TRBJ2-3, with D perhaps assigned TRBD1 or TRBD2 (6 bases each). This CDR3 contains 15 residues. Trimming cost V 8 bases and J 1 base, with 16 bases left between them. CDR1 is SGHVS and CDR2 is FNYEAQ in the germline V gene. CDR3 coding DNA: TGTGCCAGCGGCCCATTGGAGGGGGGCACAGATACGCAGTATTTT. Encoded protein: CASGPLEGGTDTQYF.